Described below is a single T cell receptor beta chain sequence and its context. Data came from immunoSEQ multiplex PCR; TCRdb stores just in-frame clones and leaves some out. Among a few hundred thousand clones listed, roughly four fifths were seen once. The CDR3 runs to 15 residues. CDR1 and CDR2 from the germline V gene are SGHVS and FQNEAQ. Trimming removed 7 bases from V and 6 bases from J, with 21 bases in between. This record belongs to a study of blood T cell repertoires in COVID-19. In the study overall: Some COVID-19 samples were acute and others convalescent; all came from the United States, Italy and Spain.

The participants were between roughly 18 and 100 years old and came from under 25 US areas. Cohorts were determined from participant-reported clinical history. Cohort 3 donors counted as recovered after two negative PCRs, clearance, or resolved symptoms. The sequence derives from a man between 45 and 60 years old who had recovered from COVID-19. What was sequenced was PBMCs or T cells enriched from blood (not recorded which). V is TRBV7-8 and J is TRBJ1-1, with TRBD1 as a possible D gene (6 bases). The CDR3 DNA is TGTGCCAGCACCGGGGGGGGCAGGACGTATCCTGAAGCTTTCTTT. Protein sequence: CASTGGGRTYPEAFF.